The source of this TCR beta chain is a study of blood T cell repertoires in COVID-19. Study summary: Acute-phase and convalescent COVID-19 samples originated in the United States, Italy and Spain. Sample material is recorded as cDNA or gDNA derived from T cells, B-cell-depleted T cells, or PBMCs.

Authors' processing steps: Amplification with reference gene primers provided the estimates of nucleated cell counts. TCRdb's copy holds only in-frame clones and misses some; the assay was immunoSEQ multiplex PCR. V, J and clone size derive from that table, while D and trimming were established from the DNA sequence. The repertoire includes about 120,000 clones, roughly four fifths of them detected once, and more than 15% sits in the top ten. This CDR3 has 15 residues. After removal of 6 bases from V and 5 bases from J, the junction contained 5 bases not matched to a gene. Germline assignment: CDR1 MGHDK and CDR2 SYGVNS.

This sequence joins TRBV25-1 and TRBJ2-1, with 12 bases fitting TRBD2. Sequencing was carried out using peripheral blood. This receptor was obtained from an older woman with acute or convalescent COVID-19. CDR3 in amino acids: CASRSSGGAHNEQFF. The DNA of the CDR3 is TGTGCCAGCAGGTCTAGCGGGGGGGCTCACAATGAGCAGTTCTTC. Combining the CDR3 with reference TRBV25-1 and TRBJ2-1 gives the whole variable domain EADIYQTPRYLVIGTGKKITLECSQTMGHDKMYWYQQDPGMELHLIHYSYGVNSTEKGDLSSESTVSRIRTEHFPLTLESARPSHTSQYLCASRSSGGAHNEQFFGPGTRLTVL.